This TCR beta chain was profiled in a study of T cell changes during pregnancy in multiple sclerosis. The V gene's germline CDR1 is GTSNPN and CDR2 SVGIG (reference sequence). The CDR3 spans 13 residues. Deletions cut 1 base from V and 4 bases from J, with 10 bases between. Measured with immunoSEQ multiplex PCR; TCRdb has only the in-frame clones, and not every one. This sample carries some 19,000 clones, 88% of them seen once, and the ten largest clones take roughly 5%. The sequence was obtained from a female donor in good health, enrolled as a control in a pregnancy study. V is TRBV30 and J is TRBJ2-5; tentative D call: TRBD1 (6 bases). The source was CD8+ T cells from peripheral blood mononuclear cells, collected after pregnancy. CDR3 bases: TGTGCCTGGAGTGCGGCAGGGGCAGAGACCCAGTACTTC. Its protein product is CAWSAAGAETQYF. The full variable domain, with the rest looked up from reference TRBV30 and TRBJ2-5, is SQTIHQWPATLVQPVGSPLSLECTVEGTSNPNLYWYRQAAGRGLQLLFYSVGIGQISSEVPQNLSASRPQDRQFILSSKKLLLSDSGFYLCAWSAAGAETQYFGPGTRLLVL.